This entry lists 26 T cell receptor beta chains sequenced from one sample in a study of T cells in narcolepsy. Some clones are missing from TCRdb's copy, which holds only in-frame ones; the method was immunoSEQ multiplex PCR. The repertoire includes tens of thousands of clones, 75% to 85% of them detected once, and approximately 1% sits in the top ten. The sample taken for sequencing was CD45RA- memory CD4+ T cells from PBMCs. The origin of the receptors is a human donor with narcolepsy.

The chain joins TRBV6-1 to TRBJ1-2; 10 nucleotides align to TRBD1. This CDR3 has 15 amino acids. V lost 6 bases to trimming and J lost 2 bases; unmatched junction nucleotides: 6. Per germline, CDR1 MNHNS and CDR2 SASEGT. The CDR3 spells CASRSGQGGNYGYTF. CDR3 sequence (DNA): TGTGCCAGCAGATCCGGACAGGGGGGAAACTATGGCTACACCTTC.

This chain uses TRBV6-5 with TRBJ2-7, with D perhaps given as TRBD1 or TRBD2 (5 bases each). Looked up from germline, CDR1 is MNHEY and CDR2 is SVGAGI. Trimming took 8 bases from V and 2 from J, leaving 13 bases between them. The CDR3 contains 13 residues. The CDR3 region has the DNA TGTGCCAGCGGGACGGGTGGGGCCTACGAGCAGTACTTC. Translation: CASGTGGAYEQYF.

This clone was recorded once. The chain carries TRBV18 and TRBJ1-5, with D maybe TRBD1 (5 bases). Trimming pared 4 bases from V and 2 bases from J, leaving 12 bases between. Germline V gene sequence: CDR1 KGHSH, CDR2 LQKENI. The CDR3 contains 15 residues. The DNA for the CDR3 is TGTGCCAGCTCACAGGGGCCGGCGGGCAATCAGCCCCAGCATTTT. It encodes CASSQGPAGNQPQHF.

This rearrangement joins TRBV11-2 to TRBJ2-3, with 11 bases fitting TRBD2. After removal of 5 bases from V and 0 bases from J, the junction contained 13 bases not matched to a gene. The length of the CDR3 is 19 residues. Germline values: CDR1 SGHAT, CDR2 FQNNGV. CDR3 bases: TGTGCCAGCAGCCCTATGGGGGGTAGCGGGAGGGCGAGCACAGATACGCAGTATTTT. Amino acids: CASSPMGGSGRASTDTQYF.

Only a few counts were recorded for this clone. The chain joins TRBV7-8 to TRBJ1-2; D is perhaps TRBD1 (6 bases). V shed 2 bases and J shed 4 bases, with 14 bases lying between them. Germline V gene sequence: CDR1 SGHVS, CDR2 FQNEAQ. The CDR3 is 15 residues long. This chain's CDR3 is CASSLSQGWSYGYTF. The CDR3 DNA follows: TGTGCCAGCAGCTTATCCCAGGGGTGGTCCTATGGCTACACCTTC.

This chain uses TRBV15 with TRBJ1-2, with 9 nucleotides matching TRBD1. The trim removed 1 base at V and 4 bases at J, leaving 10 bases unmatched. Germline CDR1 LNHNV, CDR2 YYDKDF (reference sequence). The CDR3 spans 17 residues. The CDR3 region is CATSRGGQGGFGYGYTF. CDR3 DNA: TGTGCCACCAGCAGAGGGGGACAGGGAGGCTTTGGCTATGGCTACACCTTC.

The CDR3 sequence: CASSSRQGGNTIYF. CDR3 DNA: TGTGCCAGCAGCTCCCGACAGGGGGGAAACACCATATATTTT. The chain is built from TRBV5-4 and TRBJ1-3; 8 nucleotides align to TRBD1. This CDR3 has 14 residues. V gave up 3 bases and J gave up 4 bases; unmatched junction bases: 3. The germline V gene has CDR1 SGHNT and CDR2 YYREEE (reference sequence).

This clone appeared a few times. The genes are TRBV7-2 and TRBJ1-5; the D is unclear. Germline assignment: CDR1 SGHTA and CDR2 FQGNSA. Trimming removed 5 bases from V and 0 bases from J, with 11 bases in between. The CDR3 is 15 amino acids. The DNA for the CDR3 is TGTGCCAGCAGCCTCACAGTAAATAGCAATCAGCCCCAGCATTTT. This encodes CASSLTVNSNQPQHF.

This clone showed up just once. The chain has TRBV28 and TRBJ1-2, with a weak D call TRBD1 (5 bases). V was cut by 8 bases and J by 3 bases, with 10 bases left in between. Germline CDR1 reads MDHEN; CDR2 reads SYDVKM. The CDR3 extends over 12 amino acids. CDR3 sequence: CASRDGHYGYTF. The CDR3 DNA sequence: TGTGCCAGCCGGGACGGACACTATGGCTACACCTTC.

The rearrangement uses TRBV10-3 and TRBJ1-6, with 10 bases lining up with TRBD1. CDR3 length equals 15 residues. V trimming: 2 bases; J trimming: 10 bases; junction bases outside the gene matches: 5. Germline V CDR1 and CDR2: ENHRY, SYGVKD. CDR3 loop: CAISELGQGQSPLHF. The CDR3 DNA is TGTGCCATCAGTGAGCTGGGACAGGGGCAGTCACCCCTCCACTTT.

The gene calls are TRBV6-1 and TRBJ1-3; D gene unclear. Between the trimmed V and J ends, which lost 8 bases and 0 bases, there was a span of 8 bases. The CDR3 runs to 13 residues. Germline CDR1 MNHNS, CDR2 SASEGT. The CDR3 loop reads CASVTVSGNTIYF. The CDR3 DNA reads TGTGCCAGCGTAACAGTCTCTGGAAACACCATATATTTT.

The chain couples TRBV5-1 to TRBJ2-2; the match to TRBD1 covers 10 bases. This CDR3 spans 15 amino acids. Germline CDR1 reads SGHRS; CDR2 reads YFSETQ. Trimming removed 4 bases from V and 6 bases from J; junction bases left unmatched: 6. The CDR3 coding sequence is TGCGCCAGCAGCCCGAGACAGGGGGCTGCCGGGGAGCTGTTTTTT. Protein: CASSPRQGAAGELFF.

The CDR3 sequence is CASSETRTSGGADTQYF. CDR3 in DNA: TGTGCCAGCAGTGAAACTAGGACTAGCGGGGGGGCAGATACGCAGTATTTT. The chain carries TRBV2 and TRBJ2-3, with TRBD2 identical over 15 bases. Germline assignment: CDR1 SNHLY and CDR2 FYNNEI. The CDR3 has 17 residues. Trimming at V came to 2 bases and at J to 4 bases, leaving 4 bases not matched to a gene.

This clone was recorded a few times. The chain is built from TRBV20-1 and TRBJ2-1; D gene uncertain. Trimming removed 7 bases at V and 5 bases at J, with 9 bases between. CDR3 length: 11 amino acids. The germline gives CDR1 DFQATT, CDR2 SNEGSKA (reference sequence). The CDR3 nucleotides read TGCAGTGGGGCCGGGCACAATGAGCAGTTCTTC. It translates to CSGAGHNEQFF.

V usage is TRBV7-3 and J usage is TRBJ2-3, with D hard to call. Germline CDR1 SGHTA, CDR2 FQGTGA. The CDR3 consists of 14 residues. Between the trimmed V and J ends, which lost 2 bases and 0 bases, there was a span of 6 bases. In DNA, the CDR3 is TGTGCCAGCAGCTTAGCGACTAGCACAGATACGCAGTATTTT. It encodes CASSLATSTDTQYF.

This chain connects TRBV28 to TRBJ2-5, with TRBD2 as a possible D gene (7 bases). V lost 3 bases, J lost 9 bases, and 20 bases lay in between. Germline values: CDR1 MDHEN, CDR2 SYDVKM. This CDR3 has 15 residues. The CDR3 here is CASSFKLLTGRAQYF. Written as DNA, the CDR3 is TGTGCCAGCAGTTTTAAGTTACTAACAGGGAGGGCCCAGTACTTC.

The chain combines TRBV6-1 with TRBJ2-7, with D possibly matching TRBD1 (6 bases). V was cut by 5 bases and J by 2 bases, with 13 bases left in between. The CDR3 runs 14 residues. CDR1 is MNHNS, CDR2 SASEGT, per germline. The CDR3 nucleotides are TGTGCCAGCAGTCGCGGACAGATGACCTACGAGCAGTACTTC. This codes for CASSRGQMTYEQYF.

The gene calls are TRBV11-2 and TRBJ1-3; D not certain. This CDR3 has 17 amino acids. The germline V gene has CDR1 SGHAT and CDR2 FQNNGV. V lost 4 bases to trimming and J lost 4 bases, with 20 bases between them. The chain's CDR3 is CASSSPSAGAWGNTIYF. CDR3 DNA sequence: TGTGCCAGCAGCTCCCCCTCCGCCGGAGCCTGGGGAAACACCATATATTTT.

The rearrangement joins TRBV2 to TRBJ2-3, with 7 bases aligning to TRBD1. The V gene end was trimmed by 7 bases and the J gene end by 2 bases; junction bases not matched to a gene: 6. Germline loops: CDR1 SNHLY, CDR2 FYNNEI. This CDR3 is built from 14 residues. The CDR3 coding sequence is TGTGCCAGCACCAGACAGGGAATCACAGATACGCAGTATTTT. Its translation: CASTRQGITDTQYF.

This clone was counted once. This chain connects TRBV7-6 to TRBJ2-1; 7 bases are a match to TRBD2. With 2 bases clipped from V and 9 bases from J, the junction kept 7 bases outside the gene matches. The germline V gene encodes CDR1 SGHVS and CDR2 FNYEAQ. CDR3 length: 14 residues. The CDR3 region has the DNA TGTGCCAGCAGCTTAACGAGGGAGGGCGTTGAGCAGTTCTTC. Protein product: CASSLTREGVEQFF. Full variable domain (outside the CDR3, taken from reference TRBV7-6 and TRBJ2-1): GAGVSQSPRYKVTKRGQDVALRCDPISGHVSLYWYRQALGQGPEFLTYFNYEAQQDKSGLPNDRFSAERPEGSISTLTIQRTEQRDSAMYRCASSLTREGVEQFFGPGTRLTVL.

V gene TRBV5-6 combines with J gene TRBJ1-5; possible D gene TRBD1, 6 bases. This CDR3 has 15 residues. Trimming removed 2 bases at V and 4 bases at J, with 13 bases between. The germline V gene has CDR1 SGHDT and CDR2 YYEEEE. CDR3 sequence reads: CASSFRGAGNQPQHF. Here the CDR3 DNA reads TGTGCCAGCAGCTTTCGGGGGGCTGGGAATCAGCCCCAGCATTTT.

The CDR3 sequence: CASIRDRAIGYGYTF. DNA of the CDR3: TGTGCCAGCATCCGGGACAGGGCGATTGGCTATGGCTACACCTTC. The chain employs TRBV2 and TRBJ1-2, with 9 bases fitting TRBD1. Germline lookup yields CDR1 SNHLY and CDR2 FYNNEI. This CDR3 contains 15 residues. Germline trimming cut 7 bases from V and 4 bases from J; bases unmatched to any gene: 10.

About this clone: A read error may account for a junction end that differs from germline. The chain couples TRBV6-5 to TRBJ2-7, with D tentatively TRBD2 (5 bases). The CDR3 consists of 12 residues. Per germline, CDR1 MNHEY and CDR2 SVGAGI. Here the CDR3 reads CASSYDSLTIIF. CDR3 sequence (DNA): TGTGCCAGCAGTTACGATTCATTGACTATAATCTTC.

The CDR3 spells CASSYGGSITDTQYF. CDR3 DNA: TGTGCCAGCAGTTACGGCGGGAGTATCACGGATACGCAGTATTTT. V and J are TRBV6-5 and TRBJ2-3, with 7 bases that match TRBD2. Germline-derived CDR1 and CDR2 are MNHEY and SVGAGI. The J segment lost 6 bases and the V segment lost 2 bases, leaving 8 bases of the junction unmatched. This CDR3 is 15 amino acids long.

In the case of this clone: Other DNA sequences in the same sample also yield this CDR3. This rearrangement joins TRBV6-5 to TRBJ2-5; D gene ambiguous. Trimming stripped 7 bases from V and 5 bases from J, with 14 bases between. CDR3 size: 13 residues. The germline V gene encodes CDR1 MNHEY and CDR2 SVGAGI. CDR3 coding DNA: TGTGCCAGCATGGCGCCTCGTCGGGAGACCCAGTACTTC. Translating gives CASMAPRRETQYF.

The chain couples TRBV6-5 to TRBJ2-7; 10 bases match TRBD1. Unmatched junction bases numbered 7, after V lost 5 bases and J lost 3 bases. CDR3 length equals 15 residues. Germline CDR1 reads MNHEY; CDR2 reads SVGAGI. The chain's CDR3 is CASSPSGTGDYEQYF. The CDR3 DNA is TGTGCCAGCAGTCCGTCCGGGACAGGGGACTACGAGCAGTACTTC.